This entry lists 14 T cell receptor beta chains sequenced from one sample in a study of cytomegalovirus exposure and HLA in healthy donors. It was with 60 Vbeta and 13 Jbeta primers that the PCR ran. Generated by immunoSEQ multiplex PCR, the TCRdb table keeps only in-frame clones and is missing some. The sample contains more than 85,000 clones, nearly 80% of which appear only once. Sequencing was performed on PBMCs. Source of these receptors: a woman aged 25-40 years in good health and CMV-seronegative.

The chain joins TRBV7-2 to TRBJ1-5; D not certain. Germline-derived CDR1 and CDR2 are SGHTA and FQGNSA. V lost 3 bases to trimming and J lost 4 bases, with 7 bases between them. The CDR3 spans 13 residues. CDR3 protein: CASSLDSNQPQHF. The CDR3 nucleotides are TGTGCCAGCAGCTTGGACTCTAATCAGCCCCAGCATTTT.

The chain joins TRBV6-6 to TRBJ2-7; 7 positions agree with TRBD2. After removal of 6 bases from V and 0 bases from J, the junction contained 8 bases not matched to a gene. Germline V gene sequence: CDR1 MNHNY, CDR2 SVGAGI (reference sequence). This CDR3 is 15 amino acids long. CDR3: CASRGTTSSSYEQYF. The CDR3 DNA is TGTGCCAGCAGGGGGACTACGAGCAGCTCCTACGAGCAGTACTTC.

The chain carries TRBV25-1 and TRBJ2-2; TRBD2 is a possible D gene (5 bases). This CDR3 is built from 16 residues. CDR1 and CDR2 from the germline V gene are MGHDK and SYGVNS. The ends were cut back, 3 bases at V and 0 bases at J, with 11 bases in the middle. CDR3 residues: CASSDRGFANTGELFF. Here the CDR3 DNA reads TGTGCCAGCAGTGATCGGGGTTTTGCGAACACCGGGGAGCTGTTTTTT.

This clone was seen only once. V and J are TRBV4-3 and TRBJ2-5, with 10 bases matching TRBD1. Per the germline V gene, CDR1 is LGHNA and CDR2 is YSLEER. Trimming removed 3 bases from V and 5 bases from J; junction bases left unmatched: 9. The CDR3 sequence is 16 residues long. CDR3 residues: CASSQTGTGEGETQYF. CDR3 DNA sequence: TGCGCCAGCAGCCAGACCGGGACAGGGGAGGGTGAGACCCAGTACTTC.

The CDR3 reads CASSLWPRQGSTNYGYTF. As DNA, the CDR3 is TGCGCCAGCAGCTTGTGGCCCCGGCAGGGATCGACTAACTATGGCTACACCTTC. This chain uses TRBV5-1 with TRBJ1-2, with D possibly TRBD1 on 5 matching bases. Trimming left V 1 base short and J 0 bases short, with 19 bases between. The germline CDR1 and CDR2 sequences are SGHRS and YFSETQ. The length of the CDR3 is 18 residues. Using reference TRBV5-1 and TRBJ1-2 for the parts outside the CDR3, the full variable domain is KAGVTQTPRYLIKTRGQQVTLSCSPISGHRSVSWYQQTPGQGLQFLFEYFSETQRNKGNFPGRFSGRQFSNSRSEMNVSTLELGDSALYLCASSLWPRQGSTNYGYTFGSGTRLTVV.

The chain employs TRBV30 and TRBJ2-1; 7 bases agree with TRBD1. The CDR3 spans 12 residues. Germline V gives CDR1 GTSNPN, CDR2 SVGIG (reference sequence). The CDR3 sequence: CAHMTGPDEQFF. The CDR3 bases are TGTGCACACATGACAGGGCCCGATGAGCAGTTCTTC.

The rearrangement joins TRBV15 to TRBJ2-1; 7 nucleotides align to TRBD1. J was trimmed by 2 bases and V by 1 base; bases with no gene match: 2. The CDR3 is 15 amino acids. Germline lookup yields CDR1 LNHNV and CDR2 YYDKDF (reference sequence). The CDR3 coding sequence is TGTGCCACCAGCAGAGTCCAGGGGGCCTACAATGAGCAGTTCTTC. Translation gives CATSRVQGAYNEQFF.

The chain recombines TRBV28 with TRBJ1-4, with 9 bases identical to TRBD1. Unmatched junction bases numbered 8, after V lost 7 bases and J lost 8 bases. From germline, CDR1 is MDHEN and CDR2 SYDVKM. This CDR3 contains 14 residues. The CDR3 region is CASTDTGGREKLFF. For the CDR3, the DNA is TGTGCCAGCACCGATACAGGGGGCAGAGAAAAACTGTTTTTT.

The CDR3 nucleotides read TGCGCCAGCAGCCAGCAGGGTCCTGGCAATGAGCAGTTCTTC. It specifies CASSQQGPGNEQFF. This sequence joins TRBV4-1 and TRBJ2-1; TRBD1 is a possible D gene (5 bases). V gave up 3 bases and J gave up 6 bases, with 12 bases separating them. CDR3 length: 14 residues. In germline, CDR1 is MGHRA, CDR2 YSYEKL.

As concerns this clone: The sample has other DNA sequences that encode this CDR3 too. The CDR3 bases are TGTGCCTGGAGTGCGGGGTCGTACGAGCAGTACTTC. It codes for CAWSAGSYEQYF. The gene calls are TRBV30 and TRBJ2-7; D might be TRBD2 (5 bases). Germline CDR1 reads GTSNPN; CDR2 reads SVGIG (reference sequence). Trimming stripped 1 base from V and 4 bases from J, with 8 bases between. The CDR3 contains 12 residues.

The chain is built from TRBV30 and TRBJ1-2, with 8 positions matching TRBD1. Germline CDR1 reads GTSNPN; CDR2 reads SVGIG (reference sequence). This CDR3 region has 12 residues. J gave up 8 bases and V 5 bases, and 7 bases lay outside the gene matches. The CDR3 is CAWSGQGRGYTF. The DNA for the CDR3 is TGTGCCTGGTCCGGACAGGGAAGGGGCTACACCTTC.

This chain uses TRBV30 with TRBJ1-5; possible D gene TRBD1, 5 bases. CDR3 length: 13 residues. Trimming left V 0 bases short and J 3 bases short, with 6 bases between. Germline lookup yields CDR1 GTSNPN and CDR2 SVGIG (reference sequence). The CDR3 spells CAWSVQDNQPQHF. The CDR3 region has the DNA TGTGCCTGGAGTGTACAGGACAATCAGCCCCAGCATTTT.

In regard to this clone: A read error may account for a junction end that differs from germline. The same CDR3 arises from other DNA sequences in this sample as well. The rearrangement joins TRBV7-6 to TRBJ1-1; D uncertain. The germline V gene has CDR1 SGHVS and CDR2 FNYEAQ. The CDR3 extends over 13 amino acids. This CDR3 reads CASSLERSTEAFF. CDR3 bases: TGTGCCAGCAGCTTAGAGAGGTCCACTGAAGCTTTTTTT.

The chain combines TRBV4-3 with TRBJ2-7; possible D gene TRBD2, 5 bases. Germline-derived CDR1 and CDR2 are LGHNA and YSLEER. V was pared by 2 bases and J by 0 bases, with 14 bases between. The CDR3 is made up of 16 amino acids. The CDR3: CASSQSHWESSYEQYF. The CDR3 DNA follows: TGCGCCAGCAGCCAATCGCACTGGGAGAGCTCCTACGAGCAGTACTTC.